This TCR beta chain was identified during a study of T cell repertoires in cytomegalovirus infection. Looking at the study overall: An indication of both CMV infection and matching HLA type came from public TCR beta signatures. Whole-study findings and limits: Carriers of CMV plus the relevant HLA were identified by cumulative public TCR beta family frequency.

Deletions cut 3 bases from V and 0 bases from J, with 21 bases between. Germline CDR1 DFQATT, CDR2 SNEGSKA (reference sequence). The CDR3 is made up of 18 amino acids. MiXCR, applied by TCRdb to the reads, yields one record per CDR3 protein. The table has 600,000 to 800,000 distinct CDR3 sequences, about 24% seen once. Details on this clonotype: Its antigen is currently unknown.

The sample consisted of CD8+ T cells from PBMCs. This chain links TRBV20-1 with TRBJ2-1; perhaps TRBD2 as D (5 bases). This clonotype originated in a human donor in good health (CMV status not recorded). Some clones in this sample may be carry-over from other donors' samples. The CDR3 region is CSASLRLRRTSSYNEQFF. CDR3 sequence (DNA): TGCAGTGCTAGTCTCCGTTTGCGGAGGACGAGCTCCTACAATGAGCAGTTCTTC.